Sequencing of this TCR beta chain was carried out in a study of early T cells in non-severe SARS-CoV-2 infection. As concerns this clonotype: The antigen is undetermined.

General study results and limits: Private and CD4 specificities were missed by VDJdb matching, which favored anti-spike CD8 responses.

Per germline, CDR1 SGHRS and CDR2 YFSETQ. The CDR3 length is 14 residues. The junction had 0 bases not matched to a gene; V was cut back by 3 bases and J by 0 bases. From the 5' RACE reads, TCRdb called clonotypes with MiXCR, one entry per CDR3 protein. The repertoire has over 80,000 distinct CDR3 sequences, 14% to 15% of them found once; the top ten carry about a tenth. This clonotype was sampled from an adult who was a healthcare worker with PCR-confirmed SARS-CoV-2 infection or an uninfected control (not recorded which). The chain joins TRBV5-1 to TRBJ1-2; 9 bases are a match to TRBD1. The sample comprised whole blood. The CDR3 loop reads CASSWDRANYGYTF. The DNA of the CDR3 is TGCGCCAGCAGCTGGGACAGGGCTAACTATGGCTACACCTTC.